The 30 T cell receptor beta chains given below trace back to one sample, sequenced in a study of blood T cell repertoires in COVID-19 (dated by TCRdb to about 2020). Receptor amplification or capture employed the immunoSEQ multiplex PCR assay. TCRdb's version of the immuneACCESS table is confined to in-frame rearrangements and falls short of the full clone set. An unresolved V gene accounts for under half of the shortfall where checked; the remainder is of unknown origin. Recorded for this sample are approximately 200,000 clones; around 80% of them occurred a single time. The top ten constitute 7.8% of the sample. Source material: peripheral blood. These receptors were taken from a woman of 80 years or more with COVID-19, enrolled during active disease.

The J gene is TRBJ2-7, the V gene TRBV6-1, with no clear D. The germline V gene encodes CDR1 MNHNS and CDR2 SASEGT. This CDR3 spans 12 amino acids. Trimming took off 2 bases at V and 7 bases at J, with 9 bases between the two ends. The CDR3 DNA is TGTGCCAGCAGTGAACAGTTCTTGGAGCAGTACTTC. The encoded protein is CASSEQFLEQYF.

V gene TRBV19 combines with J gene TRBJ2-1, with TRBD1 identical over 11 bases. Germline loops: CDR1 LNHDA, CDR2 SQIVND (reference sequence). The CDR3 loop spans 17 amino acids. With V trimmed by 5 bases and J by 2 bases, 8 bases remained unmatched. The CDR3 nucleotides are TGTGCCAGTAGTCCCGGGCTGGGACAGGGGGCCTACAATGAGCAGTTCTTC. It is translated as CASSPGLGQGAYNEQFF.

The chain has TRBV28 and TRBJ2-3, with TRBD2 as a possible D gene (6 bases). CDR1 is MDHEN and CDR2 is SYDVKM in the germline V gene. V was trimmed by 8 bases and J by 4 bases, leaving 22 bases between them. The CDR3 contains 16 residues. The CDR3 sequence is CASSWDGSRLADTQYF. The CDR3 nucleotides are TGTGCCAGCTCATGGGATGGGAGCAGACTAGCAGATACGCAGTATTTT.

The genes are TRBV10-3 and TRBJ2-3; 9 bases map to TRBD2. The CDR3 spans 14 residues. Germline CDR1 is ENHRY and CDR2 is SYGVKD. V dropped 0 bases and J dropped 6; count of bases not matched to a gene: 1. As DNA, the CDR3 is TGTGCCATCAGTGAGTCGACTAGCGGTGATACGCAGTATTTT. It encodes CAISESTSGDTQYF.

The CDR3 here is CASSLGESYEQYF. CDR3 nucleotide sequence: TGCGCCAGCAGCTTGGGAGAATCCTACGAGCAGTACTTC. The rearrangement joins TRBV5-1 to TRBJ2-7; the D is unclear. Germline CDR1 reads SGHRS; CDR2 reads YFSETQ. The CDR3 extends over 13 amino acids. V lost 0 bases to trimming and J lost 1 base, with 5 bases between them. Combining the CDR3 with reference TRBV5-1 and TRBJ2-7 gives the whole variable domain KAGVTQTPRYLIKTRGQQVTLSCSPISGHRSVSWYQQTPGQGLQFLFEYFSETQRNKGNFPGRFSGRQFSNSRSEMNVSTLELGDSALYLCASSLGESYEQYFGPGTRLTVT.

The chain has TRBV19 and TRBJ1-2; D gene unclear. CDR1 and CDR2 from the germline V gene are LNHDA and SQIVND (reference sequence). The CDR3 covers 12 residues. V was pared by 9 bases and J by 5 bases, with 13 bases between. CDR3 in amino acids: CASQPGLYGYTF. CDR3 DNA: TGTGCCAGCCAGCCCGGACTTTATGGCTACACCTTC.

The J gene is TRBJ1-2, the V gene TRBV10-1; D is undetermined. Germline loops: CDR1 WNHNN, CDR2 SYGVQD (reference sequence). V lost 3 bases, J lost 1 base, and 3 bases lay in between. The CDR3 runs to 12 residues. The DNA of the CDR3 is TGCGCCAGCAGTGACAATAACTATGGCTACACCTTC. This translates into CASSDNNYGYTF.

This chain joins TRBV7-3 and TRBJ1-3; 7 bases map to TRBD1. V shed 5 bases and J 0 bases; nucleotides not matched to a gene: 7. The CDR3 covers 16 residues. Germline-derived CDR1 and CDR2 are SGHTA and FQGTGA. CDR3 in DNA: TGTGCCAGCAGCCTAGGGGGCGCGAGCTCTGGAAACACCATATATTTT. Translation: CASSLGGASSGNTIYF.

This chain connects TRBV6-5 to TRBJ1-1; unclear D gene. The CDR3 loop spans 13 amino acids. CDR1 is MNHEY and CDR2 is SVGAGI in the germline V gene. V was cut by 2 bases and J by 7 bases, with 11 bases left in between. The CDR3 DNA is TGTGCCAGCAGTTACCTAGACGGTTTTGAAGCTTTCTTT. It specifies CASSYLDGFEAFF.

This chain uses TRBV18 with TRBJ1-3, with D possibly TRBD1 on 5 matching bases. Germline V gene data show CDR1 as KGHSH and CDR2 as LQKENI. V shed 2 bases and J shed 3 bases, with 14 bases lying between them. The CDR3 sequence is 16 residues long. In DNA form, the CDR3 reads TGTGCCAGCTCACCAGCGGGGAGGGGAATTGGAAACACCATATATTTT. Protein: CASSPAGRGIGNTIYF.

The rearrangement links TRBV7-6 to TRBJ1-4; D is undetermined. This CDR3 is 14 amino acids long. Germline CDR1 SGHVS, CDR2 FNYEAQ. Trimming removed 5 bases at V and 5 bases at J, with 12 bases between. CDR3 coding DNA: TGTGCCAGCAGCCCGGGGAACGCAAATGAAAAACTGTTTTTT. Translation gives CASSPGNANEKLFF.

This sequence joins TRBV5-4 and TRBJ2-7; TRBD2 agrees at 7 bases. The trim removed 4 bases at V and 6 bases at J, leaving 13 bases unmatched. Looked up from germline, CDR1 is SGHNT and CDR2 is YYREEE (reference sequence). This CDR3 contains 15 residues. CDR3 in DNA: TGTGCCAGCAGCCCGGACGCTCTAGCGGTTCGCGAGCAGTACTTC. Amino acid sequence: CASSPDALAVREQYF.

This chain connects TRBV4-1 to TRBJ2-5; the match to TRBD2 covers 13 bases. With 3 bases clipped from V and 3 bases from J, the junction kept 7 bases outside the gene matches. CDR3 length: 17 residues. Germline V gives CDR1 MGHRA, CDR2 YSYEKL. CDR3 amino acids: CASSQGTGTSGKETQYF. For the CDR3, the DNA is TGCGCCAGCAGCCAGGGTACCGGGACTAGCGGGAAAGAGACCCAGTACTTC.

This chain connects TRBV19 to TRBJ1-3; TRBD1 is a possible D gene (6 bases). The CDR3 runs 13 residues. V shed 9 bases and J shed 3 bases, with 12 bases lying between them. CDR1 is LNHDA, CDR2 SQIVND, per germline (reference sequence). The CDR3 loop is CASQGNRGNTIYF. Here the CDR3 DNA reads TGTGCCAGCCAGGGGAACCGTGGAAACACCATATATTTT.

This clone appeared once. The chain couples TRBV5-1 to TRBJ1-2; TRBD1 matches at 8 bases. Germline V gene data show CDR1 as SGHRS and CDR2 as YFSETQ. The CDR3 loop spans 14 amino acids. With 5 bases clipped from V and 14 bases from J, the junction kept 17 bases outside the gene matches. The CDR3 is CASSSGQAFPAWTF. The CDR3 DNA is TGCGCCAGCAGTTCGGGACAGGCTTTCCCCGCTTGGACCTTC.

The V and J genes are TRBV9 and TRBJ2-2; TRBD1 matches at 8 bases. Unmatched junction bases numbered 1, after V lost 2 bases and J lost 1 base. This CDR3 contains 15 residues. Germline V gene lookup returns CDR1 SGDLS and CDR2 YYNGEE. The CDR3 loop reads CASSVGQGNTGELFF. Here the CDR3 DNA reads TGTGCCAGCAGCGTCGGACAGGGGAACACCGGGGAGCTGTTTTTT. Filled out from reference TRBV9 and TRBJ2-2, the complete variable domain reads DSGVTQTPKHLITATGQRVTLRCSPRSGDLSVYWYQQSLDQGLQFLIQYYNGEERAKGNILERFSAQQFPDLHSELNLSSLELGDSALYFCASSVGQGNTGELFFGEGSRLTVL.

In this sample, this clone turned up once. CDR3 region: CATSRVTGGSEAFF. For the CDR3, the DNA is TGTGCCACCAGCAGAGTGACAGGGGGCAGTGAAGCTTTCTTT. V and J are TRBV15 and TRBJ1-1, with 10 bases matching TRBD1. Germline-derived CDR1 and CDR2 are LNHNV and YYDKDF (reference sequence). This CDR3 comprises 14 residues. The V and J ends lost 1 base and 7 bases, in that order; junction bases with no gene match: 3.

This sequence joins TRBV28 and TRBJ1-2; 10 bases match TRBD1. With 10 bases clipped from V and 7 bases from J, the junction kept 6 bases outside the gene matches. The CDR3 covers 12 residues. Germline V CDR1 and CDR2: MDHEN, SYDVKM. DNA for the CDR3: TGTGCCAACCTTGACAGGGGGCTTGGCTACACCTTC. The encoded protein is CANLDRGLGYTF.

Remarks on this clone: The sample carries other DNA sequences with the same CDR3. The genes are TRBV16 and TRBJ1-6, with 8 bases lining up with TRBD1. Germline lookup yields CDR1 KGHSY and CDR2 FQNENV. The CDR3 totals 15 residues. Trimming removed 3 bases from V and 9 bases from J; junction bases left unmatched: 7. CDR3 in DNA: TGTGCCAGCAGCCAGCTAGACAGGGGTCGTTCACCCCTCCACTTT. Protein product: CASSQLDRGRSPLHF.

This clone was seen only a few times. This CDR3 reads CASSGTGGQPQHF. CDR3 nucleotide sequence: TGTGCCAGTAGTGGGACAGGGGGCCAGCCCCAGCATTTT. The V call is TRBV19, the J call TRBJ1-5; TRBD1 aligns across 12 bases. Per germline, CDR1 LNHDA and CDR2 SQIVND (reference sequence). The length of the CDR3 is 13 residues. The V segment lost 5 bases and the J segment 7 bases; nucleotides outside the gene matches: 0.

CDR3 sequence (DNA): TGTGCCAGCAGCCCTACTCACACTGAAGCTTTCTTT. Its translation: CASSPTHTEAFF. V is TRBV28 and J is TRBJ1-1; no definite D call. Germline V gene lookup returns CDR1 MDHEN and CDR2 SYDVKM. The CDR3 is 12 amino acids. The germline V and J ends were trimmed by 6 bases and 3 bases, with 8 bases remaining between them.

V is TRBV10-3 and J is TRBJ1-5, with TRBD1 matching 7 bases. Germline lookup yields CDR1 ENHRY and CDR2 SYGVKD. The length of the CDR3 is 14 residues. V lost 10 bases to trimming and J lost 5 bases; unmatched junction nucleotides: 11. CDR3 residues: CATQGGQRDQPQHF. Here the CDR3 DNA reads TGTGCCACCCAGGGGGGACAGCGAGATCAGCCCCAGCATTTT.

This clone was seen only once. The J gene is TRBJ1-2, the V gene TRBV23-1; 7 nucleotides line up with TRBD1. TRBV23-1 is known as an ORF, though its function is uncertain. The CDR3 consists of 15 residues. V lost 6 bases and J lost 6; bases outside the gene matches: 13. CDR3 sequence: CASRLRGARINGYTF. The CDR3 DNA reads as TGCGCCAGCAGACTCAGGGGGGCGCGAATAAATGGCTACACCTTC.

The chain joins TRBV28 to TRBJ2-7; tentatively, D is TRBD1 (6 bases). The V gene lost 7 bases and the J gene lost 7 bases, with 17 bases spanning the gap. The CDR3 loop spans 13 amino acids. From germline, CDR1 is MDHEN and CDR2 SYDVKM. CDR3 in DNA: TGTGCCAGCATGGGGGCAGCCCCCGCAGAGCAGTACTTC. Amino acid sequence: CASMGAAPAEQYF.

This chain uses TRBV18 with TRBJ1-5; D not certain. The CDR3 runs to 14 residues. V was pared by 3 bases and J by 7 bases, with 13 bases between. The germline V gene has CDR1 KGHSH and CDR2 LQKENI. CDR3 DNA: TGTGCCAGCTCACCGTGGAGGGATGAGCAGCCCCAGCATTTT. Amino acid sequence: CASSPWRDEQPQHF.

The J gene is TRBJ2-7, the V gene TRBV19; D remains unclear. CDR3 length: 15 residues. V lost 6 bases to trimming and J lost 2 bases, with 17 bases between them. Germline-derived CDR1 and CDR2 are LNHDA and SQIVND (reference sequence). CDR3 residues: CASSLFWHQTYEQYF. CDR3 in DNA: TGTGCCAGTAGCCTCTTTTGGCACCAGACCTACGAGCAGTACTTC.

This clone was counted only a few times. V is TRBV2 and J is TRBJ2-5; 8 nucleotides match TRBD2. The germline gives CDR1 SNHLY, CDR2 FYNNEI. Trimming cost V 1 base and J 2 bases; bases outside gene matches: 6. The CDR3 is 16 residues long. CDR3 region: CASSEEEAGGQETQYF. The CDR3 DNA follows: TGTGCCAGCAGTGAAGAAGAGGCGGGGGGTCAAGAGACCCAGTACTTC.

The J gene is TRBJ2-7, the V gene TRBV13; D is ambiguous. The germline CDR1 and CDR2 sequences are PRHDT and FYEKMQ (reference sequence). Trimming pared 0 bases from V and 8 bases from J, leaving 11 bases between. This CDR3 is 13 amino acids long. The CDR3: CASSLGWSNKQYF. The CDR3 DNA follows: TGTGCCAGCAGCTTAGGTTGGAGTAACAAGCAGTACTTC.

V gene TRBV5-1 combines with J gene TRBJ2-7, with 7 bases lining up with TRBD1. Germline V lookup: CDR1 SGHRS, CDR2 YFSETQ. The CDR3 has 15 amino acids. V shed 3 bases, J shed 3 bases, and the junction held 9 bases outside the gene matches. The CDR3 here is CASSSSPGQNYEQYF. In DNA form, the CDR3 reads TGCGCCAGCAGCTCTTCTCCGGGACAGAACTACGAGCAGTACTTC.

This chain connects TRBV7-3 to TRBJ1-1; TRBD1 is a possible D gene (6 bases). CDR1 and CDR2 (germline): SGHTA, FQGTGA. The V gene lost 7 bases and the J gene lost 5 bases, with 14 bases spanning the gap. There are 13 residues in the CDR3. The CDR3 DNA sequence: TGTGCCAGCAAGGCGGGGGGCAAAACTGAAGCTTTCTTT. The encoded protein is CASKAGGKTEAFF.